A selection of T cell receptor beta chains follows, all from one sample in a study of T-cell reconstitution after alpha-beta-depleted transplantation in children. From the PCR reads, TCRdb called clonotypes with MiXCR, one entry per CDR3 protein. This sample has approximately 190,000 distinct CDR3 sequences, with around 8.4% found just once. Sample: PBMCs, mostly from graft donor cells, taken 360 days after TCRalphabeta/CD19-depleted stem cell transplant. The receptors were sampled from a male patient under 10 years old who had a stem cell transplant for acute myeloid leukemia, so the T cells may come from the graft donor. Each CDR3 is given with its conserved first and last residue. The D gene is left open where the match is weak. A row's size may be missing; if present it is once, few, many or a size class.

- TRBJ2-1 few 16 TRBV12-3/TRBV12-4 TGTGCCAGCAGTCAGAACAGGGCGAGCTCCTACAATGAGCAGTTCTTC CASSQNRASSYNEQFF
- TRBJ2-3 many 12 TRBV29-1 TGCAGCGTACAGCTTAGCACAGATACGCAGTATTTT CSVQLSTDTQYF
TRBD2 TRBJ2-1 few 15 TRBV20-1 TGCAGTGCTTCTAGCGGGGGAGGCGTCTACAATGAGCAGTTCTTC CSASSGGGVYNEQFF
TRBD2 TRBJ2-5 - 15 TRBV29-1 TGCAGCGTTCGTGGGGGAGGGCCTATAAAAGAGACCCAGTACTTC CSVRGGGPIKETQYF
TRBD1 TRBJ1-5 few 18 TRBV12-3/TRBV12-4 TGTGCCAGCAGTCAGGCGGCAGGGGGCGTGGTGGGCAATCAGCCCCAGCATTTT CASSQAAGGVVGNQPQHF
TRBD2 TRBJ2-1 few 13 TRBV12-3/TRBV12-4 TGTGCCAGCAGGCGGGAGACTCTCGATGAGCAGTTCTTC CASRRETLDEQFF
- TRBJ2-7 many 14 TRBV4-2 TGTGCCAGCAGCCAAGGAGGTTTTACCTACGAGCAGTACTTC CASSQGGFTYEQYF
- TRBJ2-3 - 11 TRBV2 TGTGCCAGCAGTGAGGCCGATACGCAGTATTTT CASSEADTQYF
- TRBJ2-2 few 14 TRBV3-1 TGTGCCAGCAGCCTGGACACTATCACCGGGGAGCTGTTTTTT CASSLDTITGELFF
- TRBJ2-1 few 15 TRBV11-1 TGTGCCAGCAGGTTCCGAGGGGGGGGGTACAATGAGCAGTTCTTC CASRFRGGGYNEQFF
TRBD1 TRBJ1-6 - 14 TRBV14 TGTGCCAGCAGCTCGCAGGGGGCAGGGTCACCCCTCCACTTT CASSSQGAGSPLHF
- TRBJ2-2 few 14 TRBV12-3/TRBV12-4 TGTGCCAGCAACGAGGACCCGAACACCGGGGAGCTGTTTTTT CASNEDPNTGELFF
- TRBJ1-1 many 14 TRBV12-3/TRBV12-4 TGTGCCAGCAGTCACAGGGAAAGGAACACTGAAGCTTTCTTT CASSHRERNTEAFF